A single sample is the source of the 5 T cell receptor beta chains below, sequenced in a study of cytomegalovirus exposure and HLA in healthy donors. PCR primers comprised 60 Vbeta and 13 Jbeta primers. Repertoires were generated with immunoSEQ multiplex PCR, while TCRdb's copy carries only in-frame clones and drops some. The sample lists more than 150,000 clones; roughly 82% were seen once. Sequenced sample: PBMCs. The source is a man aged 35 to 55 in good health and CMV-seronegative.

The chain is built from TRBV10-3 and TRBJ2-5, with D maybe TRBD1 (6 bases). Germline-derived CDR1 and CDR2 are ENHRY and SYGVKD. The CDR3 length is 14 residues. The V gene lost 4 bases and the J gene lost 0 bases, with 9 bases spanning the gap. CDR3 bases: TGTGCCATCAGTGGAACAGGGTACCAAGAGACCCAGTACTTC. Protein: CAISGTGYQETQYF.

V is TRBV28 and J is TRBJ1-1, with a weak D call TRBD1 (5 bases). Germline V gives CDR1 MDHEN, CDR2 SYDVKM. This CDR3 comprises 17 residues. Trimming took 2 bases from V and 1 from J, leaving 17 bases between them. The CDR3 sequence is CASSLGGGARPNTEAFF. DNA for the CDR3: TGTGCCAGCAGTTTAGGTGGTGGGGCCAGGCCGAACACTGAAGCTTTCTTT.

The chain carries TRBV5-1 and TRBJ2-7; 7 positions match TRBD1. V lost 4 bases to trimming and J lost 4 bases; unmatched junction nucleotides: 8. The CDR3 length is 14 residues. Germline CDR1 SGHRS, CDR2 YFSETQ. CDR3 bases: TGCGCCAGCAGCCTTACAGGGGACACTTACGAGCAGTACTTC. Its protein is CASSLTGDTYEQYF. The full variable domain, completed using reference TRBV5-1 and TRBJ2-7, is KAGVTQTPRYLIKTRGQQVTLSCSPISGHRSVSWYQQTPGQGLQFLFEYFSETQRNKGNFPGRFSGRQFSNSRSEMNVSTLELGDSALYLCASSLTGDTYEQYFGPGTRLTVT.

The chain couples TRBV23-1 to TRBJ2-5; 7 nucleotides match TRBD2. TRBV23-1 is an open reading frame whose function is uncertain. This CDR3 contains 14 residues. V dropped 6 bases and J dropped 1; count of bases not matched to a gene: 5. The DNA of the CDR3 is TGCGCCAGCAGCCTAGCGGAGCTCCAAGAGACCCAGTACTTC. This codes for CASSLAELQETQYF.

The chain is built from TRBV7-3 and TRBJ2-3; D possibly corresponds to TRBD1 (5 bases). The V end lost 3 bases, the J end lost 4 bases, and 8 bases lay between the germline ends. The germline gives CDR1 SGHTA, CDR2 FQGTGA. This CDR3 is built from 13 residues. The DNA of the CDR3 is TGTGCCAGCAGCTTCTCAGGGTCAGATACGCAGTATTTT. Its protein is CASSFSGSDTQYF.